Below, one T cell receptor (beta chain) is given with its context. What it binds is unknown. The isolated RNA, all of it, was reverse transcribed, so expressed TCRB transcripts were what got sequenced. Data came from immunoSEQ multiplex PCR; TCRdb stores just in-frame clones and leaves some out. The sample yields around 360,000 clones, roughly 12% seen once. The record originates from a study of beta chain features in type 1 diabetes. Study-wide background: Patients looked much like healthy donors when it came to age, gender and cell yields.

Whole-study findings and limits: TCRB CDR3 length was moderately but significantly reduced in all four CD4+ subsets of Type 1 diabetes patients. Compared with healthy donors, patients appeared to share more similar naive, central memory and regulatory TCRB repertoires.

A CD45RO/CCR7/CD25/CD127/CD95/CD27 panel sorted naive, central memory, regulatory and stem cell-like memory CD4+ cells. Purities over 98% were achieved in all sorted populations. Sequencing was performed on naive CD4+ T cells from blood. The origin of this receptor is a woman under 30 with type 1 diabetes.

CDR3 in amino acids: CASSGDRPYEQYF. The CDR3 nucleotides read TGTGCCAGCAGCGGGGACAGGCCCTACGAGCAGTACTTC. The rearrangement joins TRBV2 to TRBJ2-7; 8 positions match TRBD1. The CDR3 spans 13 residues. Germline assignment: CDR1 SNHLY and CDR2 FYNNEI. Losses at the gene ends were 6 bases for V and 2 bases for J; bases not matched to a gene: 3.